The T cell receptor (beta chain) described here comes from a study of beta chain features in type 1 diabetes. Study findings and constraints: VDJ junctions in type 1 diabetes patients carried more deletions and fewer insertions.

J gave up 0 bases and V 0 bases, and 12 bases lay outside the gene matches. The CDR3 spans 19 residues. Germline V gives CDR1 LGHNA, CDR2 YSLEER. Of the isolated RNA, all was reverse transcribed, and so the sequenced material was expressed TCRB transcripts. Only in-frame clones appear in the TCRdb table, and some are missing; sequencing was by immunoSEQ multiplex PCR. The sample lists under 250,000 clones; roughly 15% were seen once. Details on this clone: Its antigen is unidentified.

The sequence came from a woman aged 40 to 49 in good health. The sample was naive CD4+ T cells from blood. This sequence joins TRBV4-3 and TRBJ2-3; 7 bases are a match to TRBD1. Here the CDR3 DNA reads TGCGCCAGCAGCCAAGATTTGGTTCCCGGGACAGTTAGCACAGATACGCAGTATTTT. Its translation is CASSQDLVPGTVSTDTQYF.